A selection of T cell receptor beta chains follows, all from one sample in a study of blood T cell repertoires in COVID-19. Sequenced by immunoSEQ multiplex PCR; TCRdb stores in-frame clones only, minus some. Among 290,000 or so clones listed, 85% to 90% were seen once. The material sequenced was peripheral blood. All receptors come from a man aged 70-80 years with acute or convalescent COVID-19. CDR3s include the opening cysteine and the closing phenylalanine or tryptophan. The order of the fields is clone size, D gene, J gene, V gene, CDR3 DNA, CDR3 protein. The D gene is left open where the match is weak. Some rows have no size entry. The others give once, few or many, or a class for an expanded clone.

size: once
D: NA
J: TRBJ2-7
V: TRBV7-9
DNA: TGTGCCAGCAGCGAGAACTCACCTTACGAGCAGTACTTC
CDR3: CASSENSPYEQYF

size: NA
D: TRBD2
J: TRBJ2-2
V: TRBV28
DNA: TGTGCCAGCAGCCCGGGACTAGCGGGGGGGCTATCAGCCGGGGAGCTGTTTTTT
CDR3: CASSPGLAGGLSAGELFF

size: NA
D: NA
J: TRBJ2-7
V: TRBV18
DNA: TGTGCCAGCTCACCCCTACCCAGGCACTCTAAGATCCCCGAGCAGTACTTC
CDR3: CASSPLPRHSKIPEQYF

size: NA
D: NA
J: TRBJ2-5
V: TRBV18
DNA: TGTGCCAGCTCACCACCACTACCTCCTCAGACCCAGTACTTC
CDR3: CASSPPLPPQTQYF

size: NA
D: NA
J: TRBJ1-1
V: TRBV7-2
DNA: TGTGCCAGCAGCTTAGATATCAGTAAGCGGGGCCGGACTGAAGCTTTCTTT
CDR3: CASSLDISKRGRTEAFF

size: NA
D: TRBD1
J: TRBJ2-1
V: TRBV6-5
DNA: TGTGCCAGCAGTTCGTCAGGGGGCGGGAATGAGCAGTTCTTC
CDR3: CASSSSGGGNEQFF

size: NA
D: NA
J: TRBJ2-7
V: TRBV18
DNA: TGTGCCAGCTCACCACCGTCACTAAAGAGCTCCTACGAGCAGTACTTC
CDR3: CASSPPSLKSSYEQYF

size: NA
D: TRBD1
J: TRBJ2-5
V: TRBV7-8
DNA: TGTGCCAGCAGCTCCTGGGGGACAGGGGGTTTAGAGACCCAGTACTTC
CDR3: CASSSWGTGGLETQYF

size: NA
D: NA
J: TRBJ1-4
V: TRBV6-1
DNA: TGTGCCAGCAGTGCCCAAACAGGGTTAACTAATGAAAAACTGTTTTTT
CDR3: CASSAQTGLTNEKLFF

size: NA
D: NA
J: TRBJ2-7
V: TRBV3-1/TRBV3-2
DNA: TGTGCCAGCAGCTTAAGTCGGGGGTACTACGAGCAGTACTTC
CDR3: CASSLSRGYYEQYF

size: NA
D: NA
J: TRBJ2-4
V: TRBV29-1
DNA: TGCAGCGTGGCTTATTCAGGGGAAGATCAGTACTTC
CDR3: CSVAYSGEDQYF

size: NA
D: NA
J: TRBJ2-3
V: TRBV5-4
DNA: TGTGCCAGCAGCCCATCGGGTGGTCTGGGCACAGATACGCAGTATTTT
CDR3: CASSPSGGLGTDTQYF

size: NA
D: TRBD2
J: TRBJ2-5
V: TRBV27
DNA: TGTGCCAGCCGGCATGACCCCCTCCGCGGGAGGGCCTCAGAGACCCAGTACTTC
CDR3: CASRHDPLRGRASETQYF

size: NA
D: NA
J: TRBJ2-7
V: TRBV9
DNA: TGTGCCAGCAGCGTAGCTAGAGGGGGCGAGCAGTACTTC
CDR3: CASSVARGGEQYF

size: few
D: NA
J: TRBJ2-3
V: TRBV6-4
DNA: TGTGCCAGCAGTGATGGTTCTAGCGTTAGCACAGATACGCAGTATTTT
CDR3: CASSDGSSVSTDTQYF

size: NA
D: NA
J: TRBJ1-1
V: TRBV4-2
DNA: TGTGCCAGCAGCGTACAGACGAACACTGAAGCTTTCTTT
CDR3: CASSVQTNTEAFF

size: NA
D: NA
J: TRBJ2-5
V: TRBV18
DNA: TGTGCCAGCTCACCAGGGGGCCGAGAGACCCAGTACTTC
CDR3: CASSPGGRETQYF

size: NA
D: NA
J: TRBJ1-1
V: TRBV18
DNA: TGTGCCAGCTCACCGGGGCGGGAAGCTTTCTTT
CDR3: CASSPGREAFF